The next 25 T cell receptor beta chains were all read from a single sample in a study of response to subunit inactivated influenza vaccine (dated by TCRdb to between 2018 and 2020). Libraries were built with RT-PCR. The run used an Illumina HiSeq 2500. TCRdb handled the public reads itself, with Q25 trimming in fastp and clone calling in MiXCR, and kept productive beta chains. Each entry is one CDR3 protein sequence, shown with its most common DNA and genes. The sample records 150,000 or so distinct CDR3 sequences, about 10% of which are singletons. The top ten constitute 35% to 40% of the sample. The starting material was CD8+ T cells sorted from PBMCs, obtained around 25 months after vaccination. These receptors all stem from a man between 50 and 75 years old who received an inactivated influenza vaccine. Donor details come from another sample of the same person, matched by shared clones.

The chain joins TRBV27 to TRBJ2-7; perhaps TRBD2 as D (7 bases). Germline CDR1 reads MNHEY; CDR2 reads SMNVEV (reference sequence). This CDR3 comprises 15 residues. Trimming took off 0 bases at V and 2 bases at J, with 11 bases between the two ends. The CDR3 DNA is TGTGCCAGCAGTTTATCGGGGGGGCTTCCCTACGAGCAGTACTTC. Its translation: CASSLSGGLPYEQYF.

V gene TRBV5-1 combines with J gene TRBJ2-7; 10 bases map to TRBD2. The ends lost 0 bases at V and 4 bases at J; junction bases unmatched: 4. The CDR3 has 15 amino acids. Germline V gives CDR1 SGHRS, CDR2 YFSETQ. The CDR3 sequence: CASSLGASGRYEQYF. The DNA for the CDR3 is TGCGCCAGCAGCTTGGGTGCTAGCGGGAGATACGAGCAGTACTTC.

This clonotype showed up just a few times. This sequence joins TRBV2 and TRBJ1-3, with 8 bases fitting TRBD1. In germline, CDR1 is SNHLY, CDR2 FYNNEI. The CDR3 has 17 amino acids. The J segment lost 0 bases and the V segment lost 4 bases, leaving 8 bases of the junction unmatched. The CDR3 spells CASSGLGQGYSGNTIYF. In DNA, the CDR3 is TGTGCCAGCAGTGGACTCGGACAGGGATACTCTGGAAACACCATATATTTT.

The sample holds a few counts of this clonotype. The CDR3 region is CASSLEAGRSYEQYF. The CDR3 nucleotides read TGTGCCAGCAGTTTAGAGGCGGGACGGAGCTACGAGCAGTACTTC. The chain recombines TRBV6-2 or TRBV6-3 with TRBJ2-7, with a weak D call TRBD2 (6 bases). The CDR3 contains 15 residues. V was shortened by 4 bases and J by 3 bases, with 16 bases between the two germline ends. Germline V CDR1 and CDR2: MNHEY, SVGEGT.

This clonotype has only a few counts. The CDR3 reads CSVDKGLDTQYF. CDR3 coding DNA: TGCAGCGTTGACAAGGGCCTAGATACGCAGTATTTT. The rearrangement uses TRBV29-1 and TRBJ2-3; no firm D call. Trimming left V 3 bases short and J 5 bases short, with 9 bases between. The CDR3 contains 12 residues. Germline V gene lookup returns CDR1 SQVTM and CDR2 ANQGSEA.

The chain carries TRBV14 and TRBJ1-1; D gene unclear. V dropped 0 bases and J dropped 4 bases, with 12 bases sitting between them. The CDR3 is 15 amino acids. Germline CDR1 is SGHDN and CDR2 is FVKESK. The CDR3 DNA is TGTGCCAGCAGCCAAGATTTCCCGGCCAGCACTGAAGCTTTCTTT. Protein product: CASSQDFPASTEAFF. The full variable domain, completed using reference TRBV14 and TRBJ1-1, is EAGVTQFPSHSVIEKGQTVTLRCDPISGHDNLYWYRRVMGKEIKFLLHFVKESKQDESGMPNNRFLAERTGGTYSTLKVQPAELEDSGVYFCASSQDFPASTEAFFGQGTRLTVV.

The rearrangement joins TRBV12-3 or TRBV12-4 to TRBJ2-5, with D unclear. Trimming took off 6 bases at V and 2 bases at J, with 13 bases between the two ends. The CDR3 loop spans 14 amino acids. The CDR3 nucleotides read TGTGCCAGCAGCCCACCAGCCCTTCAAGAGACCCAGTACTTC. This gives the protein CASSPPALQETQYF.

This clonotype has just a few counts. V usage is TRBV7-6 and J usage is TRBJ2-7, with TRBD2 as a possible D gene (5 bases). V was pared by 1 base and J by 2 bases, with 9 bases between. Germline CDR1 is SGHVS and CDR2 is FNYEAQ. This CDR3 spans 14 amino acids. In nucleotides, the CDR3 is TGTGCCAGCAGCTTAGAAGCGACTACCTACGAGCAGTACTTC. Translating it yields CASSLEATTYEQYF.

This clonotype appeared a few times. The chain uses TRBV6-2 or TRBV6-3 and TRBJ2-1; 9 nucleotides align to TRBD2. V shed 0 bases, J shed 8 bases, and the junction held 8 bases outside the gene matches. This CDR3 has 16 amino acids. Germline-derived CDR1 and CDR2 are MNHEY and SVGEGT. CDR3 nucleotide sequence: TGTGCCAGCAGTTACTCGATCGAGCGGGGGGCGGATGAGCAGTTCTTC. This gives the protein CASSYSIERGADEQFF.

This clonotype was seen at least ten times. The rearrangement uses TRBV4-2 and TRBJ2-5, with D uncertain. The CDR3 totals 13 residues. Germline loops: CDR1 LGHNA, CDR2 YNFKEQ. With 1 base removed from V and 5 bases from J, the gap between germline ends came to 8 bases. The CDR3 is CASSQGGRETQYF. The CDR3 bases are TGTGCCAGCAGCCAAGGGGGTCGGGAGACCCAGTACTTC.

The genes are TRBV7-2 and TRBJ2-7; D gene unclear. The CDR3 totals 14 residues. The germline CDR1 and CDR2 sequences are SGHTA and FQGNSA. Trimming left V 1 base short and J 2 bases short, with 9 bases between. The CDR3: CASSLGFTTYEQYF. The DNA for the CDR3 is TGTGCCAGCAGCTTAGGTTTCACTACCTACGAGCAGTACTTC. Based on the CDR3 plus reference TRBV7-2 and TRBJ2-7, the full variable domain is GAGVSQSPSNKVTEKGKDVELRCDPISGHTALYWYRQSLGQGLEFLIYFQGNSAPDKSGLPSDRFSAERTGGSVSTLTIQRTQQEDSAVYLCASSLGFTTYEQYFGPGTRLTVT.

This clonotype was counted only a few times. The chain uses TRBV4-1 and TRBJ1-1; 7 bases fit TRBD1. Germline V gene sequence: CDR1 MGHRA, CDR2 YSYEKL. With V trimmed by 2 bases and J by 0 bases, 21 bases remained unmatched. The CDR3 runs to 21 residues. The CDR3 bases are TGCGCCAGCAGCCAATCAGAGGGGGCGTGGCTGACGGGGGGGTTGAACACTGAAGCTTTCTTT. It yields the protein CASSQSEGAWLTGGLNTEAFF.

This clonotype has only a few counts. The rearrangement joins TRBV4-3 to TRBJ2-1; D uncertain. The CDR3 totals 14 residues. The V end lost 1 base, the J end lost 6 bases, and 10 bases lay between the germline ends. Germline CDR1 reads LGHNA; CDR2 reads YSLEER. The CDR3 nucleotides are TGCGCCAGCAGCCAAGCCTCCCGGTTCAATGAGCAGTTCTTC. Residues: CASSQASRFNEQFF.

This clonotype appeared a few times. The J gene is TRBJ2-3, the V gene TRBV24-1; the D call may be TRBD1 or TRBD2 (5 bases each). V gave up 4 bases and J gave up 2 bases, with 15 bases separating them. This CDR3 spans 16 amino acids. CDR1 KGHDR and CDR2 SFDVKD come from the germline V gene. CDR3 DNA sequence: TGTGCCACCAGTGAATGGGGACGGGAATCCACAGATACGCAGTATTTT. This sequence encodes CATSEWGRESTDTQYF.

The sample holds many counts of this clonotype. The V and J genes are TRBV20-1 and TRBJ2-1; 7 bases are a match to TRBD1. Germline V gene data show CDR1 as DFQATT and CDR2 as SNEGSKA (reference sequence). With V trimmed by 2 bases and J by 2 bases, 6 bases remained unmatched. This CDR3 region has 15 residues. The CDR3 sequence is CSARTLQGAYNEQFF. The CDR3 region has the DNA TGCAGTGCTAGAACCCTGCAGGGGGCCTACAATGAGCAGTTCTTC.

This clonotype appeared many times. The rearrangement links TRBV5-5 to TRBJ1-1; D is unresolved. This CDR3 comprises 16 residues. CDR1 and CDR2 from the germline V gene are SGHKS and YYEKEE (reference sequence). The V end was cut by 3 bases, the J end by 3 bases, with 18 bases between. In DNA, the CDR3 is TGTGCCAGCAGCTCCGGTTGGGTGGAGGAGGACACTGAAGCTTTCTTT. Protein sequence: CASSSGWVEEDTEAFF.

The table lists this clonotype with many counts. The CDR3 protein is CASSLHNTGELFF. CDR3 sequence (DNA): TGTGCCAGCAGTTTACACAACACCGGGGAGCTGTTTTTT. The chain has TRBV5-5 and TRBJ2-2; no definite D call. Germline CDR1 SGHKS, CDR2 YYEKEE (reference sequence). The CDR3 is made up of 13 amino acids. Trimming shortened V by 5 bases and J by 2 bases, and 7 bases separated the two germline ends.

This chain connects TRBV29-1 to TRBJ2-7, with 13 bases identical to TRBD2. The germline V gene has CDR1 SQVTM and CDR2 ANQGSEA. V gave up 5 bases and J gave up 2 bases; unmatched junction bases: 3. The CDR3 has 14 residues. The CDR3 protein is CSVWTSGSTYEQYF. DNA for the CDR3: TGCAGCGTTTGGACTAGCGGGAGTACCTACGAGCAGTACTTC.

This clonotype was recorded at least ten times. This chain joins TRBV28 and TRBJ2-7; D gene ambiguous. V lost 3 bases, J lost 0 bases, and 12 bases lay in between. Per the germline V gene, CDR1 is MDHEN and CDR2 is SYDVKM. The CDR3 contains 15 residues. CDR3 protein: CASSFYSGPSYEQYF. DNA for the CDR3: TGTGCCAGCAGTTTCTATTCCGGGCCCTCCTACGAGCAGTACTTC.

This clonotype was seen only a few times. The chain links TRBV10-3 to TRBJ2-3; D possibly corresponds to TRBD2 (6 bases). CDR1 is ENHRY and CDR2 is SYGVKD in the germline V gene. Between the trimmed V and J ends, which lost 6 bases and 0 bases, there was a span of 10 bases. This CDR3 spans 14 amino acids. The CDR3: CAIRDYSSTDTQYF. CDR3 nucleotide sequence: TGTGCCATCAGGGACTACTCTAGCACAGATACGCAGTATTTT.

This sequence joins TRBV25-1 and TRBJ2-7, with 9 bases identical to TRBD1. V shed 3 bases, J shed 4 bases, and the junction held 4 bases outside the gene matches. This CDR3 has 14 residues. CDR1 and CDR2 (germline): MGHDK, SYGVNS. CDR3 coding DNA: TGTGCCAGCAGTGAGACAGGGGGAGGGTACGAGCAGTACTTC. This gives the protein CASSETGGGYEQYF.

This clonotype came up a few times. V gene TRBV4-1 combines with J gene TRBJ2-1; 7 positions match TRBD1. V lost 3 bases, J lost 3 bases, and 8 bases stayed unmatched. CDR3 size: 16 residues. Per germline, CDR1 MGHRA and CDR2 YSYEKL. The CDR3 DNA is TGCGCCAGCAGCCAGGGTCGAGGGGGCCACTACAATGAGCAGTTCTTC. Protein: CASSQGRGGHYNEQFF.

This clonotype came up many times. The CDR3 reads CSAEDRFSYNEQFF. In nucleotides, the CDR3 is TGCAGCGCCGAGGACAGGTTCTCCTACAATGAGCAGTTCTTC. The chain joins TRBV29-1 to TRBJ2-1; 7 nucleotides agree with TRBD1. The CDR3 length is 14 residues. Germline V lookup: CDR1 SQVTM, CDR2 ANQGSEA. Germline trimming cut 7 bases from V and 0 bases from J; bases unmatched to any gene: 6.

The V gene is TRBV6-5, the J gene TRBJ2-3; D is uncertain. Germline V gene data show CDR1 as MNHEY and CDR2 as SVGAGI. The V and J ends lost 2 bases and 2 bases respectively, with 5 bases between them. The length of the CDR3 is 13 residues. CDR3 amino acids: CASSYAVTDTQYF. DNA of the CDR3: TGTGCCAGCAGTTACGCCGTCACAGATACGCAGTATTTT.

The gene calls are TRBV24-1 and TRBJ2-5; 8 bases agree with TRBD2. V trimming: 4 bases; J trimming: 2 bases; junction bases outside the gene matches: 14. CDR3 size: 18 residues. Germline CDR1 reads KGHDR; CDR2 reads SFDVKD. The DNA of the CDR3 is TGTGCCACCAGTGAAAGAGGGGGTCGACTAGCGCGACAAGAGACCCAGTACTTC. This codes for CATSERGGRLARQETQYF.